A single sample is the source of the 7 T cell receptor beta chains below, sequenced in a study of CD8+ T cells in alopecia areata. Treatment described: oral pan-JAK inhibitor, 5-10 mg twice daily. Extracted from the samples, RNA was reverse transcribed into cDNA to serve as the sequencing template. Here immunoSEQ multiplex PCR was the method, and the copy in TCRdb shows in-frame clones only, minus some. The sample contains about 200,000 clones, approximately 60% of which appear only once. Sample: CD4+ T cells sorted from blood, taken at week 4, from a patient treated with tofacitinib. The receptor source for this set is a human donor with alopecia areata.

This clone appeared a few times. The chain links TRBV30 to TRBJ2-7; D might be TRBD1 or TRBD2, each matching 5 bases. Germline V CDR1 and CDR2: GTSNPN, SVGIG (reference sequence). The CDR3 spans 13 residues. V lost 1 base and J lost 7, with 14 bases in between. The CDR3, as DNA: TGTGCCTGGAGTGGGGGGAGAACTGGGGAGCAGTACTTC. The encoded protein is CAWSGGRTGEQYF.

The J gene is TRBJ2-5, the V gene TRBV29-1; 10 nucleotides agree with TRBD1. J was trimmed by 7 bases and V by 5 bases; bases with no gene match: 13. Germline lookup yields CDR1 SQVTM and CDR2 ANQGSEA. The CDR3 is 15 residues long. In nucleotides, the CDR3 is TGCAGCGTTCGGGACAGGGGCCACCCAGTGGGGACCCAGTACTTC. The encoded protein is CSVRDRGHPVGTQYF.

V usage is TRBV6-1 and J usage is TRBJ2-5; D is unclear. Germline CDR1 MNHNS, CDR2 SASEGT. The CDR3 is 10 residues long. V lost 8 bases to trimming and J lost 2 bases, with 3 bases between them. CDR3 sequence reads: CASEQETQYF. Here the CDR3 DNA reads TGTGCCAGCGAGCAAGAGACCCAGTACTTC.

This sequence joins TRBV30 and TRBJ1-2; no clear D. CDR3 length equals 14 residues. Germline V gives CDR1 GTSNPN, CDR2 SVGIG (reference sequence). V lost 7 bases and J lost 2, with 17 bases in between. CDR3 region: CASPSRGQNYGYTF. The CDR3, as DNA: TGTGCCTCCCCTTCTCGTGGGCAGAACTATGGCTACACCTTC.

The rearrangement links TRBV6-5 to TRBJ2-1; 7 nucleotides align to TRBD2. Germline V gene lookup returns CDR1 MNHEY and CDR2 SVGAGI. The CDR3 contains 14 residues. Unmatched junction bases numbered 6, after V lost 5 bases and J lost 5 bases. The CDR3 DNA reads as TGTGCCAGCAGTCCGGGGGGATCACACAATGAGCAGTTCTTC. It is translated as CASSPGGSHNEQFF.

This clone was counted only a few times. CDR3 amino acids: CASSLQGAGAFF. The CDR3 DNA reads as TGTGCCAGCAGTCTACAGGGGGCAGGAGCTTTCTTT. This chain links TRBV28 with TRBJ1-1, with 9 bases matching TRBD1. The J segment lost 10 bases and the V segment lost 5 bases, leaving 5 bases of the junction unmatched. Germline values: CDR1 MDHEN, CDR2 SYDVKM. CDR3 length: 12 amino acids.

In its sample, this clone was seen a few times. CDR3 DNA sequence: TGCAGCGTTGTGGTTCCCCTAGAGACCCAGTACTTC. It is translated as CSVVVPLETQYF. This sequence joins TRBV29-1 and TRBJ2-5, with D hard to call. The germline V gene encodes CDR1 SQVTM and CDR2 ANQGSEA. CDR3 length equals 12 residues. V lost 4 bases and J lost 4, with 10 bases in between. Full variable domain (outside the CDR3, taken from reference TRBV29-1 and TRBJ2-5): SAVISQKPSRDICQRGTSLTIQCQVDSQVTMMFWYRQQPGQSLTLIATANQGSEATYESGFVIDKFPISRPNLTFSTLTVSNMSPEDSSIYLCSVVVPLETQYFGPGTRLLVL.